The rows below give T cell receptor beta chains drawn from one sample of a study of T cells in Graves' hyperthyroidism and ophthalmopathy. TCRdb used MiXCR to reprocess the multiplex PCR reads, holding one entry per CDR3 protein. The sample lists hundreds of thousands of distinct CDR3 sequences; approximately 14% were seen once. Sequenced material: blood. The receptor set was obtained from a woman between 18 and 29 years old with Graves' hyperthyroidism. The CDR3 runs from the conserved cysteine through the conserved F or W.

v_call,j_call,cdr3_aa
TRBV5-1,TRBJ2-3,CASGTEGDTQYF
TRBV12-3/TRBV12-4,TRBJ2-1,CASSQPGRLYNEQFF
TRBV10-3,TRBJ2-3,CAISERLKRDRDADTQYF
TRBV3-1,TRBJ1-4,CASSSREEVEKLFF
TRBV6-5,TRBJ1-1,CASSYSGLNTEAFF
TRBV5-1,TRBJ1-4,CASSLFPREKLFF
TRBV20-1,TRBJ2-6,CSARDPSGANVLTF
TRBV7-3,TRBJ2-2,CASSPRGGFSSGELFF
TRBV28,TRBJ1-5,CASRTGDRENQPQHF
TRBV6-6,TRBJ2-5,CASSYQYPGYETQYF
TRBV20-1,TRBJ1-4,CSARDGQHNEKLFF
TRBV11-3,TRBJ2-1,CASSPASGRAGNEQFF
TRBV4-1,TRBJ1-5,CASSQGGGTENQPQHF
TRBV4-2,TRBJ2-6,CASSQEGFGANVLTF
TRBV11-1,TRBJ2-1,CASNKDLGGYNEQFF
TRBV9,TRBJ2-1,CASSPPTGQVLYNEQFF
TRBV5-4,TRBJ1-2,CASSLREGSGIYGYTF
TRBV11-2,TRBJ1-6,CASSRTGQPNYNSPLHF
TRBV12-5,TRBJ2-1,CASGLAGQELYNEQFF
TRBV20-1,TRBJ1-5,CSVGQSYSNQPQHF
TRBV19,TRBJ2-7,CASSIEEREEVGYEQYF
TRBV28,TRBJ1-2,CASSLYGGASYGYTF
TRBV10-3,TRBJ1-5,CAISLRTGATRSNQPQHF
TRBV7-6,TRBJ2-3,CASSYGIDTDTQYF
TRBV7-9,TRBJ1-1,CASSLRKVFMNTEAFF
TRBV20-1,TRBJ2-1,CSALSGRGSYNEQFF
TRBV29-1,TRBJ2-6,CSVKDGVSGANVLTF
TRBV6-5,TRBJ2-1,CASSSLRTSGGAKQFF
TRBV12-3/TRBV12-4,TRBJ2-1,CASSYPQGRYNEQFF
TRBV5-5,TRBJ2-1,CASSPEREVFNEQFF
TRBV4-2,TRBJ1-1,CASSQFSFLLGQEKNTEAFF
TRBV6-1,TRBJ2-2,CASRPGTSGGVGGELFF